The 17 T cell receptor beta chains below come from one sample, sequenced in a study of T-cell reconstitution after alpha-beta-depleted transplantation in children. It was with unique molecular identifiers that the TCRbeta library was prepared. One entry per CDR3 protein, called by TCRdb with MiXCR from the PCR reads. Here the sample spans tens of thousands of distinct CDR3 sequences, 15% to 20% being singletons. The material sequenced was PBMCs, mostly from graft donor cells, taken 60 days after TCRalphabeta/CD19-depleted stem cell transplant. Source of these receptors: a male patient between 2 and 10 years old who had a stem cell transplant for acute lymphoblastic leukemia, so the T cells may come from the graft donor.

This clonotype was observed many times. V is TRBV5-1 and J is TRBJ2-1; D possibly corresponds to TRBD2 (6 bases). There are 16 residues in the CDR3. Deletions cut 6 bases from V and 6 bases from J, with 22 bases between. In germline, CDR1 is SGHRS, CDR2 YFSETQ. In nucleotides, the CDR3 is TGCGCCAGCACTTGGGGCCGGGAACGGAGGGTCAATGAGCAGTTCTTC. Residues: CASTWGRERRVNEQFF.

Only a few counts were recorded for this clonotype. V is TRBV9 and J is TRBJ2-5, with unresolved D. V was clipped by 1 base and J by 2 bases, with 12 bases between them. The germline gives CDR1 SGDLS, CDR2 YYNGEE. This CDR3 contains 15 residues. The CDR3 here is CASSVTPDGQETQYF. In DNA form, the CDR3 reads TGTGCCAGCAGCGTAACCCCCGACGGTCAAGAGACCCAGTACTTC.

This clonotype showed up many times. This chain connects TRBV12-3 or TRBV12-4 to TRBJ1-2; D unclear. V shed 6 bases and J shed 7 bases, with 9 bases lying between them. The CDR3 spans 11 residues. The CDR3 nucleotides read TGTGCCAGCAGCTCCCGACTTGGCTACACCTTC. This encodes CASSSRLGYTF.

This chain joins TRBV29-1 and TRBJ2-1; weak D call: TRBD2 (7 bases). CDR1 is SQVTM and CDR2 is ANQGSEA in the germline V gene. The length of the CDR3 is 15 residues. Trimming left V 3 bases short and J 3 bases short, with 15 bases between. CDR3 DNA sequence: TGCAGCGTTGATCTCGGGGGGCGCTTCTACAATGAGCAGTTCTTC. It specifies CSVDLGGRFYNEQFF.

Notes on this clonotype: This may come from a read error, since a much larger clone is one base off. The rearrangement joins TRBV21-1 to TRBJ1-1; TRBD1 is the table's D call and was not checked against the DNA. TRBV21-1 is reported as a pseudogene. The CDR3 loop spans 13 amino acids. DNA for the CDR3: TGTGCCAGCAGCGGATACAGGGGTAATGAAGCTTTCTTT. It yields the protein CASSGYRGNEAFF.

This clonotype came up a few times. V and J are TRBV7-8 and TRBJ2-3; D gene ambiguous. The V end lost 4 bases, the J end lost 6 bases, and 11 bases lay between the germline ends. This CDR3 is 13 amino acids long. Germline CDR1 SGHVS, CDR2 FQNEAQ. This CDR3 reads CASSSKTRDTQYF. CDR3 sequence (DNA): TGTGCCAGCAGCTCCAAAACGCGGGATACGCAGTATTTT.

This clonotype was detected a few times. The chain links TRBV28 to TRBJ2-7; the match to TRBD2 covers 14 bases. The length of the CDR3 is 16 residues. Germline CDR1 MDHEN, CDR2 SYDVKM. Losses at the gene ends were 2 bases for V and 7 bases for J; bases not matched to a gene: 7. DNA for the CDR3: TGTGCCAGCAGTTTACCCCCGGGGACTAGCGGGAGAGAGCAGTACTTC. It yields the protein CASSLPPGTSGREQYF.

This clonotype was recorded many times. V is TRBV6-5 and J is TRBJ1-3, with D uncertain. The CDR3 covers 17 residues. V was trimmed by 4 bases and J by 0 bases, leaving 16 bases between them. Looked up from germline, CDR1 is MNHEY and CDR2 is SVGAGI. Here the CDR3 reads CASSSRPLGFSGNTIYF. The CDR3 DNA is TGTGCCAGCAGTTCCCGGCCCTTGGGCTTCTCTGGAAACACCATATATTTT.

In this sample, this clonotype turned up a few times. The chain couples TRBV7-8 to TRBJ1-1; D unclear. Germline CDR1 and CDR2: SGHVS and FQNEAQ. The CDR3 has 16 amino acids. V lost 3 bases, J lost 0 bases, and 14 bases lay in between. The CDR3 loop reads CASSFSPSGMNTEAFF. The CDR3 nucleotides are TGTGCCAGCAGCTTTTCCCCGAGTGGCATGAACACTGAAGCTTTCTTT.

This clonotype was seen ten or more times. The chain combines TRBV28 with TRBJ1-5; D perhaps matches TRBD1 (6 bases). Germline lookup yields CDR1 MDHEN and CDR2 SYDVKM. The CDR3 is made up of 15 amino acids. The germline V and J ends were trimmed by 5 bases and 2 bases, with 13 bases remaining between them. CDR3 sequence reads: CASSPGAGGNQPQHF. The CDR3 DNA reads TGTGCCAGCAGTCCGGGGGCGGGGGGCAATCAGCCCCAGCATTTT.

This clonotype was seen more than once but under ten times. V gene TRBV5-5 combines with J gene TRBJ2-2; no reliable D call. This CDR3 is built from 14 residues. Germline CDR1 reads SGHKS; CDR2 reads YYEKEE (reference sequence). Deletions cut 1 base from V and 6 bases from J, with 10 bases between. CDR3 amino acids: CASSLFASPGELFF. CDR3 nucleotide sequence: TGTGCCAGCAGCTTGTTTGCATCTCCCGGGGAGCTGTTTTTT.

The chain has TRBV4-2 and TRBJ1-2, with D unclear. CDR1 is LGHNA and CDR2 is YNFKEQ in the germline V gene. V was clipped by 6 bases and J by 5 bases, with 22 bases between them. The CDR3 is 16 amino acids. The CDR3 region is CASSPGLTLAGYGYTF. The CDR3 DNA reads TGTGCCAGCAGTCCCGGGCTCACCCTGGCCGGTTATGGCTACACCTTC.

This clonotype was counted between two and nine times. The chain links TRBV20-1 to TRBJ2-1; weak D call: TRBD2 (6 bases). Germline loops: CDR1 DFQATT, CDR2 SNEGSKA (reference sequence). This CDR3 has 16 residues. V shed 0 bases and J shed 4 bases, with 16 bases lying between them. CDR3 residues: CSARDLEIAVYNEQFF. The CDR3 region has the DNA TGCAGTGCTAGAGATCTTGAAATAGCGGTGTACAATGAGCAGTTCTTC.

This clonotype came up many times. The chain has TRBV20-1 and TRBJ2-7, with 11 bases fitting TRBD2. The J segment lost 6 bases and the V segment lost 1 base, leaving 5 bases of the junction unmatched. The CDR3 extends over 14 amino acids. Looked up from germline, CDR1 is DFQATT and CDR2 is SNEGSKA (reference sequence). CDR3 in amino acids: CSARALAGGGEQYF. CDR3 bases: TGCAGTGCTAGAGCGCTAGCGGGGGGCGGCGAGCAGTACTTC.

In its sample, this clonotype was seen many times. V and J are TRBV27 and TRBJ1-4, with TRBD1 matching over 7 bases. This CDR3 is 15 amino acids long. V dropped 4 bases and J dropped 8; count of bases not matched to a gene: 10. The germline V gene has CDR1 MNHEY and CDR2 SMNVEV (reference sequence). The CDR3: CASSWEQGNGEKLFF. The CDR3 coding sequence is TGTGCCAGCAGTTGGGAACAGGGGAACGGGGAAAAACTGTTTTTT.

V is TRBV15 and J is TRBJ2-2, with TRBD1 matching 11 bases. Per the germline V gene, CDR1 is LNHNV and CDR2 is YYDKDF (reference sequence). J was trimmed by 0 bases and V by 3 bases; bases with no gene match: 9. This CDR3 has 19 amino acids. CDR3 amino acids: CATSSGVPGQGANTGELFF. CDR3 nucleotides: TGTGCCACCAGCAGCGGAGTACCGGGACAGGGGGCGAACACCGGGGAGCTGTTTTTT.

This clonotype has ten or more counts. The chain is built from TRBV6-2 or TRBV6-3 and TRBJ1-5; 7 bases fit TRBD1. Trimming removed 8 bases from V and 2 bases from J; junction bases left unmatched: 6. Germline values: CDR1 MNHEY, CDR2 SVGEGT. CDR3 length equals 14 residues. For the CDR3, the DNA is TGTGCCAGCGCCCAAACAGGGGGCAATCAGCCCCAGCATTTT. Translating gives CASAQTGGNQPQHF.